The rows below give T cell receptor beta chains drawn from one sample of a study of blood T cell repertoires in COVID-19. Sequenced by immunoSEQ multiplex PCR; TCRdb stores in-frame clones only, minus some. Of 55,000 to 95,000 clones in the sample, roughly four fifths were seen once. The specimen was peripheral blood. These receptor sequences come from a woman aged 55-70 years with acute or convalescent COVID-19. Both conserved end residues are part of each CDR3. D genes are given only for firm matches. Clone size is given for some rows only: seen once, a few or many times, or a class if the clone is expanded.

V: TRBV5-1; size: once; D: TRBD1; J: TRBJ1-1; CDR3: CASSLQGAVTEAFF; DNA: TGCGCCAGCAGCTTACAGGGGGCCGTCACTGAAGCTTTCTTT
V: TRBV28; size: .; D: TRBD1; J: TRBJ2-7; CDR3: CASRTNRGRNEQYF; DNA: TGTGCCAGCAGGACCAACAGGGGGCGCAACGAGCAGTACTTC
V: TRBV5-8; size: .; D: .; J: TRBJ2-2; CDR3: CASSFGPSGGELFF; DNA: TGTGCCAGCAGCTTTGGGCCCTCCGGCGGGGAGCTGTTTTTT
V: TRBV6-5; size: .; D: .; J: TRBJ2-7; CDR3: CASGRSEQYF; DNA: TGTGCCAGCGGGAGAAGCGAGCAGTACTTC
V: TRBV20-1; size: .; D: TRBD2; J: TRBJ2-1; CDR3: CSASPGPGLAGRNEQFF; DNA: TGCAGTGCTAGTCCCGGGCCCGGACTAGCGGGGCGCAATGAGCAGTTCTTC
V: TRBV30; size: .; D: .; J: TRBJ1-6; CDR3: CAWSRTGMDSPLHF; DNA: TGTGCCTGGAGCAGAACAGGGATGGATTCACCCCTCCACTTT
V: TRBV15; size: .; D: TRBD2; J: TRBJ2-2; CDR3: CATSRRLAGATGELFF; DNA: TGTGCCACCAGCAGACGACTAGCGGGGGCTACCGGGGAGCTGTTTTTT
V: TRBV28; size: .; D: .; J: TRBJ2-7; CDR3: CAGRQSTGEQYF; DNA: TGTGCCGGCAGACAGAGTACGGGGGAGCAGTACTTC
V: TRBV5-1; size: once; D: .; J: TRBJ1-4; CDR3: CASSFSGDPNEKLFF; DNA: TGCGCCAGCAGCTTTTCAGGGGATCCCAATGAAAAACTGTTTTTT
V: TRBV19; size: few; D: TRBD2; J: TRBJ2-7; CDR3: CASSIITAGAYEQYF; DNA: TGTGCCAGTAGTATAATAACAGCGGGAGCTTACGAGCAGTACTTC
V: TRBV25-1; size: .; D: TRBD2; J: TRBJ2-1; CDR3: CASSDTGGSYNEQFF; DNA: TGTGCCAGCAGTGATACGGGGGGATCGTACAATGAGCAGTTCTTC
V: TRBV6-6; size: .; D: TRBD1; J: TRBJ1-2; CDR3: CASSYSSTGGDYGYTF; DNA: TGTGCCAGCAGTTACTCAAGTACAGGGGGCGACTATGGCTACACCTTC
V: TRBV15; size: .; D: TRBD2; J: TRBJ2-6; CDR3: CATSRDYTTAGSGANVLTF; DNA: TGTGCCACCAGCAGAGATTATACAACAGCGGGGTCAGGGGCCAACGTCCTGACTTTC
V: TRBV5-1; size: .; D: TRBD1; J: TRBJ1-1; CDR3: CASSLAQGAGTEAFF; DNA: TGCGCCAGCAGCTTGGCGCAGGGGGCAGGTACTGAAGCTTTCTTT
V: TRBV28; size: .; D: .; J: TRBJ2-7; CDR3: CASSARVRQYF; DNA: TGTGCCAGCAGTGCCAGGGTAAGGCAGTACTTC
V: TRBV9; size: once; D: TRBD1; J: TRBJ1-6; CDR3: CASSKTGVESPLHF; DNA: TGTGCCAGCAGTAAGACAGGGGTTGAGTCACCCCTCCACTTT
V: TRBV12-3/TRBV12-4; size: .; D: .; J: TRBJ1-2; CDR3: CASSFRSGDGYTF; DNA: TGTGCCAGCAGTTTTCGGTCAGGGGATGGCTACACCTTC
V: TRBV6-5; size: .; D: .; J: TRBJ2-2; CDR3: CASSYWTGPPRELFF; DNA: TGTGCCAGCAGTTACTGGACTGGCCCACCCCGGGAGCTGTTTTTT
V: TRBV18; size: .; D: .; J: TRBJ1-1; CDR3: CASSPIAGPEAFF; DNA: TGTGCCAGCTCACCAATCGCAGGTCCTGAAGCTTTCTTT
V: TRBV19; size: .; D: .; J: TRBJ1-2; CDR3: CASRRVGTENYGYTF; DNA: TGTGCCAGTAGGAGGGTCGGAACCGAAAACTATGGCTACACCTTC
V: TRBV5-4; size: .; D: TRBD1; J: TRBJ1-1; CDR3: CASNSGTGIMNTEAFF; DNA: TGTGCCAGCAACTCCGGGACAGGGATCATGAACACTGAAGCTTTCTTT
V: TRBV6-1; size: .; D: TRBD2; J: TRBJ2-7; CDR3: CASSESWLAGYEQYF; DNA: TGTGCCAGCAGTGAATCTTGGCTAGCGGGATACGAGCAGTACTTC
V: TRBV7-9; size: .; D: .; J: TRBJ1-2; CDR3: CASSLGGQHYGYTF; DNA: TGTGCCAGCAGCTTAGGGGGGCAGCATTATGGCTACACCTTC
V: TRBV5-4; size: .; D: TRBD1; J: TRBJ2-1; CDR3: CASSLLGTGSYNEQFF; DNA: TGTGCCAGCAGCTTGCTTGGGACAGGGTCCTACAATGAGCAGTTCTTC
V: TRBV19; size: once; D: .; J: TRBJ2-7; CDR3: CASSPRRDSYEQYF; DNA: TGTGCCAGTAGCCCCCGCAGGGACTCCTACGAGCAGTACTTC
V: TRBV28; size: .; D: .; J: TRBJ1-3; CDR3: CASSLRGSSGNTIYF; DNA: TGTGCCAGCAGTTTACGGGGATCGTCTGGAAACACCATATATTTT
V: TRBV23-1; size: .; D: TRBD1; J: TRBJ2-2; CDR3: CASSQSGQGGNTGELFF; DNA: TGCGCCAGCAGTCAATCAGGACAGGGGGGGAACACCGGGGAGCTGTTTTTT
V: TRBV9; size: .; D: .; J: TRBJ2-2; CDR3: CASSVRSLGGGHTGELFF; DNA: TGTGCCAGCAGCGTGCGATCTCTTGGCGGGGGCCACACCGGGGAGCTGTTTTTT
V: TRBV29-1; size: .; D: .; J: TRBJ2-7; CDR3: CSVLTDAYEQYF; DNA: TGCAGCGTGCTGACAGACGCCTACGAGCAGTACTTC
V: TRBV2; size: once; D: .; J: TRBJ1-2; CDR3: CASTQLRYGYTF; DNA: TGTGCCAGCACCCAGTTGCGGTATGGCTACACCTTC
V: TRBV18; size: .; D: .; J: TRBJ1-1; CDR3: CASSLAGGGRAEAFF; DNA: TGTGCCAGCTCACTTGCCGGGGGCGGGAGAGCTGAAGCTTTCTTT
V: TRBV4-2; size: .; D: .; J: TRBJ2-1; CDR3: CASSQVWSQTPPDNEQFF; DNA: TGTGCCAGCAGCCAAGTCTGGAGCCAAACACCGCCGGACAATGAGCAGTTCTTC
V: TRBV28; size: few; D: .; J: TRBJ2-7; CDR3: CASSLSLQGREQYF; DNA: TGTGCCAGCAGCCTGTCCTTACAGGGGAGGGAGCAGTACTTC
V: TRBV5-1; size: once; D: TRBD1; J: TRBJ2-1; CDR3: CASSPGTGNWDEQFF; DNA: TGCGCCAGCAGCCCGGGGACAGGGAATTGGGATGAGCAGTTCTTC
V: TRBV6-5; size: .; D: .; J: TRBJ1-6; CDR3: CASSLGHDNSPLHF; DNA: TGTGCCAGCAGTTTAGGACACGATAATTCACCCCTCCACTTT
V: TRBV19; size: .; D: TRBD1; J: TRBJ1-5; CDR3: CASSGLGQGPQPQHF; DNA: TGTGCCAGTAGTGGACTCGGACAGGGACCTCAGCCCCAGCATTTT
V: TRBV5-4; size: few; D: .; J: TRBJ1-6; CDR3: CASSSRDTNSPLHF; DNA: TGTGCCAGCAGCTCGAGAGACACAAATTCACCCCTCCACTTT
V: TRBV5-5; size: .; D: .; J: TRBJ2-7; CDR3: CASSLAGGASWYEQYF; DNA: TGTGCCAGCAGCTTGGCCGGGGGTGCGAGTTGGTACGAGCAGTACTTC
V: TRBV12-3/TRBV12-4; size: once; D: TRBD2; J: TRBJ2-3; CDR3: CASSREVVDTQYF; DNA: TGTGCCAGCAGCCGGGAGGTAGTTGATACGCAGTATTTT
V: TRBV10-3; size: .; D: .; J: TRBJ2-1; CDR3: CAIMGGATYNEQFF; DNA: TGTGCCATCATGGGCGGGGCCACCTACAATGAGCAGTTCTTC